The 20 T cell receptor beta chains below were found in one sample sequenced in a study of OX40 agonist ivuxolimab in advanced cancers. Clones were sequenced by immunoSEQ multiplex PCR, and TCRdb holds only the in-frame ones, with some missing. The sample shows roughly 40,000 clones, under 95% of them seen only once. This specimen was CD4+ or CD8+ T cells sorted from blood, taken in a trial of the OX40 agonist ivuxolimab. The receptors originated from an adult with an advanced solid tumor such as melanoma, head and neck, liver or kidney cancer.

The J gene is TRBJ2-5, the V gene TRBV29-1, with D perhaps assigned TRBD1 or TRBD2 (6 bases each). Germline values: CDR1 SQVTM, CDR2 ANQGSEA. V lost 7 bases to trimming and J lost 3 bases, with 24 bases between them. This CDR3 has 16 residues. The CDR3 spells CSAEEEGVRDKETQYF. DNA for the CDR3: TGCAGCGCCGAGGAGGAGGGGGTTAGGGACAAAGAGACCCAGTACTTC.

This sequence joins TRBV19 and TRBJ2-2; the D is unclear. Germline V gene sequence: CDR1 LNHDA, CDR2 SQIVND (reference sequence). CDR3 length: 16 amino acids. V lost 5 bases to trimming and J lost 7 bases, with 20 bases between them. The CDR3 loop is CASSPQPVQYGGELFF. CDR3 in DNA: TGTGCCAGTAGTCCCCAACCGGTCCAATATGGCGGGGAGCTGTTTTTT.

The chain carries TRBV30 and TRBJ1-2; D may be TRBD1 (5 bases). Trimming removed 7 bases at V and 8 bases at J, with 23 bases between. Germline V gene lookup returns CDR1 GTSNPN and CDR2 SVGIG (reference sequence). The CDR3 is 14 residues long. This CDR3 reads CALRGIPQSIGYTF. The CDR3 DNA sequence: TGTGCCTTGAGGGGAATTCCCCAAAGTATAGGCTACACCTTC.

This chain links TRBV9 with TRBJ2-7, with 9 bases lining up with TRBD1. V lost 0 bases to trimming and J lost 5 bases; unmatched junction nucleotides: 3. This CDR3 region has 14 residues. Germline CDR1 reads SGDLS; CDR2 reads YYNGEE. This CDR3 is CASSVGDRVNEQYF. The DNA of the CDR3 is TGTGCCAGCAGCGTAGGGGACAGGGTTAACGAGCAGTACTTC.

CDR3 loop: CASSSYSGHSEQYF. CDR3 bases: TGTGCCAGCAGTTCTTACTCAGGGCATTCCGAGCAGTACTTC. The chain carries TRBV6-5 and TRBJ2-7, with D possibly being TRBD1 (5 bases). CDR1 MNHEY and CDR2 SVGAGI come from the germline V gene. This CDR3 is 14 amino acids long. V gave up 4 bases and J gave up 6 bases, with 16 bases separating them.

As to this clone: The sample carries other DNA sequences with the same CDR3. The chain has TRBV6-1 and TRBJ2-7; TRBD1 aligns across 9 bases. Germline values: CDR1 MNHNS, CDR2 SASEGT. V lost 2 bases to trimming and J lost 2 bases; unmatched junction nucleotides: 1. This CDR3 is 14 amino acids long. The CDR3 reads CASSETGGTYEQYF. The CDR3 DNA reads as TGTGCCAGCAGTGAAACAGGGGGCACCTACGAGCAGTACTTC.

The rearrangement links TRBV11-2 to TRBJ2-7; D is undetermined. The V and J ends lost 0 bases and 0 bases respectively, with 9 bases between them. This CDR3 has 15 residues. Germline V gene data show CDR1 as SGHAT and CDR2 as FQNNGV. CDR3 coding DNA: TGTGCCAGCAGCTTAGAAGGGATTGACTCCTACGAGCAGTACTTC. This translates into CASSLEGIDSYEQYF.

CDR3 nucleotide sequence: TGCGCCAGCAGCCCCTTCCGTTACAATGAGCAGTTCTTC. Residues: CASSPFRYNEQFF. The chain joins TRBV4-3 to TRBJ2-1; D remains ambiguous. This CDR3 spans 13 amino acids. Trimming left V 4 bases short and J 4 bases short, with 8 bases between. Germline CDR1 and CDR2: LGHNA and YSLEER.

The V gene is TRBV9, the J gene TRBJ2-1; unclear D gene. V gave up 0 bases and J gave up 4 bases, with 11 bases separating them. This CDR3 region has 15 residues. In germline, CDR1 is SGDLS, CDR2 YYNGEE. CDR3 amino acids: CASSVGVGEYNEQFF. The CDR3 DNA follows: TGTGCCAGCAGCGTAGGGGTTGGAGAATACAATGAGCAGTTCTTC. Supplemented by reference TRBV9 and TRBJ2-1, the full variable domain reads DSGVTQTPKHLITATGQRVTLRCSPRSGDLSVYWYQQSLDQGLQFLIQYYNGEERAKGNILERFSAQQFPDLHSELNLSSLELGDSALYFCASSVGVGEYNEQFFGPGTRLTVL.

This rearrangement joins TRBV10-2 to TRBJ2-1, with TRBD2 matching 7 bases. Germline CDR1 WSHSY, CDR2 SAAADI. Germline trimming cut 8 bases from V and 3 bases from J; bases unmatched to any gene: 7. The CDR3 runs to 14 residues. The CDR3 spells CASGLAAVYNEQFF. The CDR3 DNA follows: TGCGCCAGCGGGCTAGCGGCGGTCTACAATGAGCAGTTCTTC.

J is TRBJ1-1 and V is TRBV6-6; D perhaps matches TRBD1 (5 bases). CDR3 length equals 13 residues. Between the trimmed V and J ends, which lost 8 bases and 0 bases, there was a span of 10 bases. Germline CDR1 and CDR2: MNHNY and SVGAGI (reference sequence). The CDR3 DNA follows: TGTGCCAGCTATAGGGGATTGAACACTGAAGCTTTCTTT. This sequence encodes CASYRGLNTEAFF.

V is TRBV6-5 and J is TRBJ2-7; D possibly matches TRBD1 or TRBD2 (5 bases each). Germline V CDR1 and CDR2: MNHEY, SVGAGI. V lost 6 bases and J 2 bases, leaving 14 bases between the germline ends. The CDR3 has 14 amino acids. CDR3 coding DNA: TGTGCCAGCAGCACAGGAGGACAAGCCTACGAGCAGTACTTC. It translates to CASSTGGQAYEQYF.

The chain has TRBV2 and TRBJ2-1; 16 bases fit TRBD2. This CDR3 has 16 residues. Per germline, CDR1 SNHLY and CDR2 FYNNEI. V was pared by 6 bases and J by 5 bases, with 4 bases of the junction left unmatched. As DNA, the CDR3 is TGTGCCAGCAGCCCCGGGACTAGCGGGAGGGACAATGAGCAGTTCTTC. The encoded protein is CASSPGTSGRDNEQFF.

CDR3 amino acids: CASSWTGSGNYGYTF. The CDR3 DNA sequence: TGTGCCAGCAGTTGGACAGGGTCTGGAAACTATGGCTACACCTTC. The chain uses TRBV27 and TRBJ1-2, with 8 bases that match TRBD1. This CDR3 has 15 amino acids. Trimming at V came to 4 bases and at J to 2 bases, leaving 6 bases not matched to a gene. Germline lookup yields CDR1 MNHEY and CDR2 SMNVEV (reference sequence).

By proportion, this clone is medium-sized (0.01 to 0.1%). The V gene is TRBV21-1, the J gene TRBJ1-3. TRBV21-1 is termed a pseudogene. The CDR3 runs 15 residues. In DNA form, the CDR3 reads TGTGCCAGCAGCAAAGATAAGAGGACCGGAAACACCATATATTTT. The encoded protein is CASSKDKRTGNTIYF.

This chain connects TRBV9 to TRBJ2-2; the D is unclear. The germline CDR1 and CDR2 sequences are SGDLS and YYNGEE. The CDR3 is 11 residues long. The germline V and J ends were trimmed by 2 bases and 4 bases, with 0 bases remaining between them. The CDR3 spells CASSVTGELFF. The DNA for the CDR3 is TGTGCCAGCAGCGTCACCGGGGAGCTGTTTTTT.

The V gene is TRBV6-5, the J gene TRBJ1-1; D unclear. Germline CDR1 is MNHEY and CDR2 is SVGAGI. Trimming left V 0 bases short and J 1 base short, with 6 bases between. This CDR3 region has 14 residues. The CDR3 sequence is CASSYSNGNTEAFF. CDR3 in DNA: TGTGCCAGCAGTTACTCGAACGGGAACACTGAAGCTTTCTTT.

The chain couples TRBV27 to TRBJ1-1; D uncertain. The CDR3 covers 14 residues. Germline V gene lookup returns CDR1 MNHEY and CDR2 SMNVEV (reference sequence). Trimming removed 3 bases at V and 0 bases at J, with 8 bases between. CDR3 sequence reads: CASSFGSMNTEAFF. CDR3 coding DNA: TGTGCCAGCAGTTTCGGGAGCATGAACACTGAAGCTTTCTTT.

V is TRBV11-3 and J is TRBJ2-2; D tentatively fits TRBD1 or TRBD2 (6 bases each). V gave up 0 bases and J gave up 4 bases, with 12 bases separating them. The germline gives CDR1 SGHNT, CDR2 YENEEA. This CDR3 spans 16 amino acids. CDR3 DNA sequence: TGTGCCAGCAGCTTAGATCATGGGGGGCCCACCGGGGAGCTGTTTTTT. Translating gives CASSLDHGGPTGELFF.

The V gene is TRBV7-9, the J gene TRBJ2-1; D not certain. Germline loops: CDR1 SEHNR, CDR2 FQNEAQ (reference sequence). This CDR3 is 19 amino acids long. V was trimmed by 1 base and J by 3 bases, leaving 22 bases between them. The CDR3 nucleotides read TGTGCCAGCAGCTTAGATTTTGCGAGACTCCGTTACAACTACAATGAGCAGTTCTTC. It yields the protein CASSLDFARLRYNYNEQFF.